The sequence of this T cell receptor beta chain was determined in a study of T cells after yellow fever vaccination. This CDR3 comprises 13 residues. The ends lost 3 bases at V and 2 bases at J; junction bases unmatched: 0. Looked up from germline, CDR1 is DFQATT and CDR2 is SNEGSKA (reference sequence). For TCR, cDNA came from 5'RACE template switching, which added a universal primer site and UMIs. MiXCR was run by TCRdb on the 5' RACE reads, yielding one entry per CDR3 protein. The sample has about 330,000 distinct CDR3 sequences, roughly 4.3% seen once. Points on this clonotype: Its cognate antigen is unknown.

Study outcomes and limitations: A faster peak, day 5 versus 15, was reached by the weaker secondary response. Reappearance after the booster was seen for most primary-vaccination clones, at more than 95% CD4 and 85% to 90% CD8.

Material: PBMCs, obtained 5 days after the yellow fever booster vaccination. The chain combines TRBV20-1 with TRBJ2-1; 8 nucleotides line up with TRBD1. The sequence came from a man aged 18 to 29 who received the YFV17D yellow fever vaccine. DNA for the CDR3: TGCAGTGCTAGGACAGGGGCCTACAATGAGCAGTTCTTC. It codes for CSARTGAYNEQFF.